This TCR beta chain was profiled in a study of blood T cell repertoires in COVID-19. Study information: Donors in the United States, Italy and Spain gave samples during acute or convalescent COVID-19. T cells, B-cell-depleted T cells, or PBMCs supplied cDNA or gDNA.

Seattle enrolled patients during active infection and tracked them longitudinally. Trimming took 0 bases from V and 0 from J, leaving 12 bases between them. The CDR3 consists of 17 residues. The V gene's germline CDR1 is SGHDN and CDR2 FVKESK. The authors' processing: The authors estimated nucleated cell counts from reference gene primer amplification. Profiling relied on immunoSEQ multiplex PCR, and the TCRdb table lists in-frame clones only, not all of them. Clone size and the V and J calls come from that table; the DNA yielded D and trimming. The data hold 130,000 to 150,000 clones, with roughly 83% observed a single time.

V and J are TRBV14 and TRBJ1-3; a weak D match, TRBD1 (6 bases). Sequenced material: peripheral blood. The TCR sequence derives from a woman in her 70s with COVID-19, enrolled during active disease. The chain's CDR3 is CASSQDRMGASGNTIYF. The CDR3 bases are TGTGCCAGCAGCCAAGACCGGATGGGGGCCTCTGGAAACACCATATATTTT. The variable domain in full, completed from reference TRBV14 and TRBJ1-3, reads EAGVTQFPSHSVIEKGQTVTLRCDPISGHDNLYWYRRVMGKEIKFLLHFVKESKQDESGMPNNRFLAERTGGTYSTLKVQPAELEDSGVYFCASSQDRMGASGNTIYFGEGSWLTVV.